These T cell receptor beta chains were read from a single sample in a study of T cells in Graves' hyperthyroidism and ophthalmopathy. TCRdb ran MiXCR on the multiplex PCR reads and lists one entry per CDR3 protein. The sample carries 350,000 or so distinct CDR3 sequences, approximately 17% recorded once. The source material was blood. The receptors were gathered from a woman younger than 45 with Graves' hyperthyroidism that later progressed to Graves' ophthalmopathy. Each CDR3 is given with its conserved first and last residue. A D gene is named only where the DNA matches it firmly. Size tells how often a clone was seen (once, few, many) or the class of an expanded clone, and some rows leave it out.

>TRBJ1-3|NA|TRBV7-2|few
TGTGCCAGCAGCTTAGCGCTTTGGAAGGCGTCGGGAAACACCATATATTTT
CASSLALWKASGNTIYF
>TRBJ2-2|TRBD1|TRBV7-9|many
TGTGCCAGCAGCTCGCCGGGACAGGTGCGCCCCTATCGTCCAGGGGAGCTGTTTTTT
CASSSPGQVRPYRPGELFF
>TRBJ2-7|TRBD2|TRBV11-2|NA
TGTGCCAGCACCCCACTAGCGGGAGGGGCCTACGAGCAGTACTTC
CASTPLAGGAYEQYF
>TRBJ2-5|NA|TRBV29-1|few
TGCAGCCAAGGGGTCCAAGAGACCCAGTACTTC
CSQGVQETQYF
>TRBJ2-2|NA|TRBV5-8|few
TGTGCCAGCAGCAAGTTAGGTGGCACCGGGGAGCTGTTTTTT
CASSKLGGTGELFF
>TRBJ2-4|NA|TRBV11-2|many
TGTGCCAGCAGCTTCTCGGGTCACGGAAACATTCAGTACTTC
CASSFSGHGNIQYF
>TRBJ2-5|TRBD1|TRBV11-2|many
TGTGCCAGCAGTCCCGGGACAGGGTATACGACCCAGTACTTC
CASSPGTGYTTQYF
>TRBJ2-7|NA|TRBV18|many
TGTGCCAGCTCACCATTAGAGCGCAGGGGGCAGTACTTC
CASSPLERRGQYF
>TRBJ1-1|NA|TRBV11-3|few
TGTGCCAGCAGCTTAGTCCTAATACAGGGAAGCGACACTGAAGCTTTCTTT
CASSLVLIQGSDTEAFF
>TRBJ2-3|TRBD2|TRBV19|few
TGTGCCAGTAGTATCGCGGCGGGAGTTAGAGCAGATACGCAGTATTTT
CASSIAAGVRADTQYF
>TRBJ2-5|NA|TRBV28|many
TGTGCCAGCAGTTTGTCTCAGCAAGAGACCCAGTACTTC
CASSLSQQETQYF
>TRBJ2-2|NA|TRBV20-1|many
TGCAGTGCTAGACAGAACACCGGGGAGCTGTTTTTT
CSARQNTGELFF
>TRBJ1-5|NA|TRBV18|many
TGTGCCAGCTCACCAGGGCCCCTTAGCAATCAGCCCCAGCATTTT
CASSPGPLSNQPQHF
>TRBJ1-1|NA|TRBV19|NA
TGTGCCAGTAGTATGTTATGGGGAAAGAACACTGAAGCTTTCTTT
CASSMLWGKNTEAFF
>TRBJ2-7|NA|TRBV5-1|many
TGCGCCAGCAAACGGACATCAGGTAACTACGAGCAGTACTTC
CASKRTSGNYEQYF
>TRBJ2-7|TRBD2|TRBV7-6|NA
TGTGCCAGCAGTCTTATAGCGGGAGATACGGACGAGCAGTACTTC
CASSLIAGDTDEQYF
>TRBJ2-7|NA|TRBV27|many
TGTGCCAGCAGTTTTACCCCCCTTAGAGGGTTATACGAGGAGCAGTACTTC
CASSFTPLRGLYEEQYF
>TRBJ2-3|TRBD2|TRBV7-8|many
TGTGCCAGCAGCCCGAAGACAGGTAGAGGGGCTAGCGGGAAGCAGACTAGCACAGATACGCAGTATTTT
CASSPKTGRGASGKQTSTDTQYF
>TRBJ2-3|NA|TRBV19|NA
TGTGCCAGTAGTATAGATTATGGGGTGAGCACAGATACGCAGTATTTT
CASSIDYGVSTDTQYF
>TRBJ2-1|TRBD2|TRBV28|many
TGTGCCTCCACGGAGTACGGGACTAGCGGGGGGGCTCCCAGCAATGAGCAGTTCTTC
CASTEYGTSGGAPSNEQFF
>TRBJ1-6|NA|TRBV11-2|many
TGTGCCAGCAGCTTAGCCGTCCGGGGATCACCCCTCCACTTT
CASSLAVRGSPLHF
>TRBJ2-5|TRBD2|TRBV2|NA
TGTGCCAGCAGTGAGAGAAGGGGACTAGCGGGAGGGAGGCAAGAGACCCAGTACTTC
CASSERRGLAGGRQETQYF
>TRBJ2-1|TRBD2|TRBV20-1|few
TGCAGTGCTAGAGTTTCGGGCGGGAGGGCTCTTGCTGGCAATGAGCAGTTCTTC
CSARVSGGRALAGNEQFF
>TRBJ2-7|NA|TRBV10-3|NA
TGTGCCATCAGTGAGTCGGCAGAGAGACTCTACGAGCAGTACTTC
CAISESAERLYEQYF
>TRBJ2-1|NA|TRBV7-6|few
TGTGCCAGCAGCTCGGGACTGGACTACAATGAGCAGTTCTTC
CASSSGLDYNEQFF
>TRBJ2-2|NA|TRBV29-1|few
TGCAGCGTTACTAGGGGGGGGCGGCCCGGGGAGCTGTTTTTT
CSVTRGGRPGELFF
>TRBJ1-6|NA|TRBV6-1|many
TGTGCCAGCAGTGAAGGCGGGGAGAGTTCACCCCTCCACTTT
CASSEGGESSPLHF
>TRBJ2-1|NA|TRBV5-5|few
TGTGCCAGCAGCTTGGACCCCTTGGGGAATGAGCAGTTCTTC
CASSLDPLGNEQFF
>TRBJ2-2|NA|TRBV2|many
TGTGCCAGCAGGATAACAGGGATCGGGGAGCTGTTTTTT
CASRITGIGELFF
>TRBJ1-6|TRBD1|TRBV10-3|many
TGTGCCATCAGGGGACAGGGAGACTCACCCCTCCACTTT
CAIRGQGDSPLHF
>TRBJ2-1|TRBD1|TRBV20-1|few
TGCAGTGCTAGGTCGGGGACAGGGGTGCCCTACAATGAGCAGTTCTTC
CSARSGTGVPYNEQFF
>TRBJ1-2|NA|TRBV28|many
TGTGCCAGCGGACCTGACGCAGGGGACTATGGCTACACCTTC
CASGPDAGDYGYTF
>TRBJ2-7|NA|TRBV15|many
TGTGCCACCAGCAGAGATCAACGGGTGGACGATACCTACGAGCAGTACTTC
CATSRDQRVDDTYEQYF
>TRBJ1-6|NA|TRBV11-2|many
TGTGCCAGCAGCTTAGATGACAGGTCAGGTTCACCCCTCCACTTT
CASSLDDRSGSPLHF
>TRBJ2-7|TRBD1|TRBV20-1|many
TGCAGTGCAAAGGACAGGGGGAGTACTTACGAGCAGTACTTC
CSAKDRGSTYEQYF
>TRBJ2-3|NA|TRBV7-9|once
TGTGCCAGCAGCTTCGGATCAGATACGCAGTATTTT
CASSFGSDTQYF
>TRBJ1-1|NA|TRBV10-3|many
TGTGCCATTGCAGGGGAGATCATGAACACTGAAGCTTTCTTT
CAIAGEIMNTEAFF
>TRBJ2-5|NA|TRBV2|NA
TGTGCCAGCAGCTTTCCCTCAGGGGTGGAGACCCAGTACTTC
CASSFPSGVETQYF
>TRBJ2-3|TRBD1|TRBV6-6|few
TGTGCCAGCAGTTACAACACAGGGGCAACAGATACGCAGTATTTT
CASSYNTGATDTQYF
>TRBJ1-2|TRBD1|TRBV7-9|NA
TGTGCCAGCAGCTTAGACCAGGGGGCGCATGGCTACACCTTC
CASSLDQGAHGYTF
>TRBJ2-3|NA|TRBV19|many
TGTGCCAGTAGTCCAAACCAGCCAAGCACAGATACGCAGTATTTT
CASSPNQPSTDTQYF
>TRBJ2-6|NA|TRBV6-1|many
TGTGCCAGCAGTGAAGCGCATTCCTCTGGGGCCAACGTCCTGACTTTC
CASSEAHSSGANVLTF
>TRBJ2-1|NA|TRBV11-2|many
TGTGCCAGCAGCTTAGTCTTTTCGGGCAATGAGCAGTTCTTC
CASSLVFSGNEQFF
>TRBJ2-3|NA|TRBV25-1|NA
TGTGCCAGCAGTGCCCGTTCGGATACGCAGTATTTT
CASSARSDTQYF
>TRBJ1-2|TRBD1|TRBV27|few
TGTGCCACCGGTGGTGGGACAGGGCTGCACTATGGCTACACCTTC
CATGGGTGLHYGYTF
>TRBJ1-6|NA|TRBV20-1|many
TGCAGTGCTAGAGATCTTAACCGGAGCTCCTATAATTCACCCCTCCACTTT
CSARDLNRSSYNSPLHF